The 25 T cell receptor beta chains reported below all come from one sample, sequenced in a study of identical twins' blood T cells. MiXCR was run by TCRdb on the 5' RACE reads, yielding one entry per CDR3 protein. The table shows 300,000 to 450,000 distinct CDR3 sequences, with about 28% occurring only once. The sequencing input was PBMCs. The receptors come from a woman between 18 and 50 years old in good health.

The genes are TRBV20-1 and TRBJ1-1; 7 bases are a match to TRBD1. The CDR3 contains 14 residues. Germline V gene lookup returns CDR1 DFQATT and CDR2 SNEGSKA (reference sequence). Trimming removed 3 bases from V and 0 bases from J; junction bases left unmatched: 4. The CDR3 nucleotides read TGCAGTGCTAGTAGGGGACAGATGAACACTGAAGCTTTCTTT. Protein sequence: CSASRGQMNTEAFF.

A few counts support this clonotype. V is TRBV5-4 and J is TRBJ1-2, with TRBD1 matching over 9 bases. Trimming cost V 2 bases and J 6 bases; bases outside gene matches: 5. The germline V gene encodes CDR1 SGHNT and CDR2 YYREEE (reference sequence). The CDR3 spans 14 residues. The DNA for the CDR3 is TGTGCCAGCAGCTTTGGACAGGGGAGGAATGGCTACACCTTC. It encodes CASSFGQGRNGYTF.

V gene TRBV20-1 combines with J gene TRBJ2-7; D could derive from TRBD1 or TRBD2 (6 bases each). The V end lost 2 bases, the J end lost 1 base, and 12 bases lay between the germline ends. This CDR3 spans 14 amino acids. Per germline, CDR1 DFQATT and CDR2 SNEGSKA (reference sequence). CDR3 nucleotides: TGCAGTGCTAGAAGGGGGGCGGGATCCTACGAGCAGTACTTC. Amino acid sequence: CSARRGAGSYEQYF.

The J gene is TRBJ2-7, the V gene TRBV20-1; D ambiguous. The V gene's germline CDR1 is DFQATT and CDR2 SNEGSKA (reference sequence). CDR3 length: 14 residues. The V end was cut by 3 bases, the J end by 0 bases, with 12 bases between. This chain's CDR3 is CSASKGPSSYEQYF. In DNA, the CDR3 is TGCAGTGCTAGTAAAGGACCTAGCTCCTACGAGCAGTACTTC.

The chain links TRBV5-1 to TRBJ2-3; D call uncertain. Germline CDR1 is SGHRS and CDR2 is YFSETQ. This CDR3 region has 14 residues. V gave up 0 bases and J gave up 3 bases, with 8 bases separating them. As DNA, the CDR3 is TGCGCCAGCAGCTTGGTTAACGAAACAGATACGCAGTATTTT. Its protein is CASSLVNETDTQYF.

The chain uses TRBV12-3 or TRBV12-4 and TRBJ1-2; unclear D gene. Trimming shortened V by 7 bases and J by 4 bases, and 13 bases separated the two germline ends. This CDR3 spans 13 amino acids. CDR3 sequence reads: CASILQWAYGYTF. The CDR3 DNA is TGTGCCAGCATCCTTCAGTGGGCCTATGGCTACACCTTC.

This clonotype was recorded many times. The chain combines TRBV24-1 with TRBJ2-2; a weak D match, TRBD2 (6 bases). Germline V gene data show CDR1 as KGHDR and CDR2 as SFDVKD. V was shortened by 4 bases and J by 8 bases, with 13 bases between the two germline ends. The CDR3 length is 14 residues. The CDR3 sequence: CATSDRGLFGELFF. CDR3 DNA sequence: TGTGCCACCAGTGACCGGGGACTTTTTGGGGAGCTGTTTTTT.

This clonotype has more than one count but fewer than ten. CDR3 DNA sequence: TGTGCCAGCAGTTTACGGGGACAGGCCACCGGGGAGCTGTTTTTT. Amino acids: CASSLRGQATGELFF. The chain is built from TRBV27 and TRBJ2-2; TRBD1 matches 8 bases. Trimming cost V 2 bases and J 4 bases; bases outside gene matches: 3. Germline V lookup: CDR1 MNHEY, CDR2 SMNVEV (reference sequence). The CDR3 has 15 amino acids.

This clonotype was seen more than once but under ten times. The V gene is TRBV6-6, the J gene TRBJ2-1; 7 bases are a match to TRBD2. This CDR3 is built from 14 residues. Trimming took 0 bases from V and 5 from J; bases not matched to a gene: 1. Germline CDR1 and CDR2: MNHNY and SVGAGI (reference sequence). In nucleotides, the CDR3 is TGTGCCAGCAGTTACTCGGGAGGGGACAATGAGCAGTTCTTC. This encodes CASSYSGGDNEQFF.

Concerning this clonotype itself: An end of the junction does not agree with germline; a read error may underlie this. The gene calls are TRBV5-1 and TRBJ1-1, with D perhaps matching TRBD1 (6 bases). Germline V gene lookup returns CDR1 SGHRS and CDR2 YFSETQ. CDR3 length equals 14 residues. The CDR3 bases are TGCGCCAGCAGCCAACAGGGCGCGAACACTGAAACTTTCTTT. It translates to CASSQQGANTETFF.

The chain joins TRBV20-1 to TRBJ2-1, with TRBD2 identical over 8 bases. The germline CDR1 and CDR2 sequences are DFQATT and SNEGSKA (reference sequence). V was pared by 0 bases and J by 5 bases, with 9 bases of the junction left unmatched. The CDR3 has 16 amino acids. The CDR3 DNA is TGCAGTGCTAGAGATTTGAGGACTAGCACCAACAATGAGCAGTTCTTC. The encoded protein is CSARDLRTSTNNEQFF.

There are a few counts of this clonotype. Since the CDR3 does not end with the conserved phenylalanine or tryptophan, this likely comes from a read error. The limits of the CDR3 on the DNA are not certain, so only TCRdb's listed CDR3 is given. The rearrangement links TRBV20-1 to TRBJ2-3; TRBD1, the D gene given by the table, was not confirmed from the DNA. With termini counted, the CDR3 has 8 amino acids. The germline gives CDR1 DFQATT, CDR2 SNEGSKA (reference sequence). The CDR3 protein is CSASPLGV.

This clonotype was observed at least ten times. The chain joins TRBV27 to TRBJ2-5, with a weak D call TRBD2 (6 bases). Germline V lookup: CDR1 MNHEY, CDR2 SMNVEV (reference sequence). The CDR3 spans 14 residues. V was cut by 0 bases and J by 7 bases, with 12 bases left in between. The CDR3 sequence is CASSLSSGLATQYF. Here the CDR3 DNA reads TGTGCCAGCAGTTTATCCAGCGGGTTGGCGACCCAGTACTTC.

The rearrangement uses TRBV6-6 and TRBJ1-5; D not resolved. The assigned J gene may be wrong: the sequence end matches TRBJ2-3 better. CDR1 and CDR2 from the germline V gene are MNHNY and SVGAGI (reference sequence). This CDR3 region has 12 residues. CDR3 coding DNA: TGTGCCAGCAAATTGGACGGGCCGCCCCAGTATTTT. Translated, it gives CASKLDGPPQYF.

This clonotype was counted many times. The chain uses TRBV2 and TRBJ1-6; possible D gene TRBD1, 5 bases. The CDR3 has 14 amino acids. Per the germline V gene, CDR1 is SNHLY and CDR2 is FYNNEI. Trimming took off 6 bases at V and 7 bases at J, with 13 bases between the two ends. CDR3 in DNA: TGTGCCAGCAGGGCGGGACTCCAGAATTCACCCCTCCACTTT. Translated, it gives CASRAGLQNSPLHF.

Here the CDR3 DNA reads TGTGCCAGCTCACTTCTAGCCAGGGACCCCTACGAGCAGTACTTC. This codes for CASSLLARDPYEQYF. This rearrangement joins TRBV18 to TRBJ2-7; perhaps D is TRBD1 or TRBD2 (5 bases each). This CDR3 spans 15 amino acids. Germline CDR1 reads KGHSH; CDR2 reads LQKENI. V gave up 4 bases and J gave up 2 bases, with 15 bases separating them.

This clonotype occurred many times. This sequence joins TRBV2 and TRBJ2-3; D is undetermined. Trimming shortened V by 5 bases and J by 3 bases, and 6 bases separated the two germline ends. Germline CDR1 is SNHLY and CDR2 is FYNNEI. The CDR3 has 12 amino acids. The CDR3 DNA sequence: TGTGCCAGCAGTCTATATACAGATACGCAGTATTTT. This encodes CASSLYTDTQYF.

V is TRBV20-1 and J is TRBJ2-2; D ambiguous. The V gene lost 6 bases and the J gene lost 0 bases, with 8 bases spanning the gap. The CDR3 extends over 13 amino acids. In germline, CDR1 is DFQATT, CDR2 SNEGSKA (reference sequence). CDR3 sequence: CSAAAPNTGELFF. In DNA form, the CDR3 reads TGCAGTGCGGCAGCCCCGAACACCGGGGAGCTGTTTTTT.

The sample holds many counts of this clonotype. The V and J genes are TRBV12-3 or TRBV12-4 and TRBJ1-2; 9 bases fit TRBD1. V shed 7 bases and J 8 bases; nucleotides not matched to a gene: 11. The CDR3 is 14 residues long. In DNA, the CDR3 is TGTGCCAGCAAAAACTCCGGGACAGGGAAAGGCTACACCTTC. It codes for CASKNSGTGKGYTF.

This clonotype was found many times. This chain connects TRBV6-5 to TRBJ1-4; D gene unclear. The CDR3 is made up of 13 amino acids. Trimming left V 0 bases short and J 2 bases short, with 1 base between. CDR1 and CDR2 from the germline V gene are MNHEY and SVGAGI. The DNA for the CDR3 is TGTGCCAGCAGTTACTCGACTAATGAAAAACTGTTTTTT. Translating gives CASSYSTNEKLFF.

Many counts were recorded for this clonotype. The chain has TRBV20-1 and TRBJ2-2; 7 bases map to TRBD1. The CDR3 is made up of 13 amino acids. Germline CDR1 reads DFQATT; CDR2 reads SNEGSKA (reference sequence). After removal of 6 bases from V and 5 bases from J, the junction contained 6 bases not matched to a gene. The CDR3 DNA reads as TGCAGTGCGAAGACAGGGTCGACCGGGGAGCTGTTTTTT. Translated: CSAKTGSTGELFF.

This chain connects TRBV18 to TRBJ1-1; TRBD1 might be the D (6 bases). Trimming cost V 3 bases and J 1 base, with 9 bases left between them. The CDR3 covers 14 residues. The germline V gene encodes CDR1 KGHSH and CDR2 LQKENI. The CDR3 sequence: CASSPWGQNTEAFF. The CDR3 DNA follows: TGTGCCAGCTCACCGTGGGGGCAGAACACTGAAGCTTTCTTT.

This clonotype was recorded a few times. V and J are TRBV20-1 and TRBJ2-1; D gene uncertain. This CDR3 has 14 amino acids. Trimming pared 6 bases from V and 6 bases from J, leaving 18 bases between. Per germline, CDR1 DFQATT and CDR2 SNEGSKA (reference sequence). The CDR3 loop is CSAQLPGLANEQFF. The CDR3 bases are TGCAGTGCACAACTCCCCGGGCTGGCCAATGAGCAGTTCTTC.

This clonotype has more than one count but fewer than ten. V usage is TRBV18 and J usage is TRBJ1-1; D remains unclear. Trimming stripped 5 bases from V and 0 bases from J, with 13 bases between. CDR1 KGHSH and CDR2 LQKENI come from the germline V gene. The CDR3 length is 15 residues. CDR3 nucleotide sequence: TGTGCCAGCTCAAGGAGCATCCGGATGAACACTGAAGCTTTCTTT. It translates to CASSRSIRMNTEAFF.

The CDR3 DNA sequence: TGCGCCAGCAGCTCTGGGACAGCAATCCGTAGGAGCACTGAAGCTTTCTTT. Encoded protein: CASSSGTAIRRSTEAFF. The V gene is TRBV5-1, the J gene TRBJ1-1; the match to TRBD1 covers 7 bases. With V trimmed by 3 bases and J by 4 bases, 15 bases remained unmatched. The length of the CDR3 is 17 residues. From germline, CDR1 is SGHRS and CDR2 YFSETQ. Variable domain in full (rest from reference TRBV5-1 and TRBJ1-1): KAGVTQTPRYLIKTRGQQVTLSCSPISGHRSVSWYQQTPGQGLQFLFEYFSETQRNKGNFPGRFSGRQFSNSRSEMNVSTLELGDSALYLCASSSGTAIRRSTEAFFGQGTRLTVV.